This T cell receptor (beta chain) was documented in a study of patients and donors after allogeneic stem cell transplantation. This clonotype was detected ten times or more. TCRdb processed the RT-PCR reads anew with MiXCR; each CDR3 protein has one entry. The table records around 31,000 distinct CDR3 sequences, nearly 7% of them present only once. The specimen was blood, either unsorted or a sorted T cell fraction (not recorded which). This clonotype originated in a human donor who was either an allogeneic HSCT recipient or a stem cell or donor lymphocyte infusion donor (not recorded which). It is not recorded whose cells these are; they may come from a transplant donor.

In nucleotides, the CDR3 is TGTGCCAGCAGTACGGGACTAGCGGGAGGGTACGAGCAGTACTTC. Its translation is CASSTGLAGGYEQYF. The rearrangement uses TRBV27 and TRBJ2-7; 16 bases are a match to TRBD2. Germline V gives CDR1 MNHEY, CDR2 SMNVEV (reference sequence). CDR3 length: 15 residues. V lost 5 bases, J lost 4 bases, and 2 bases stayed unmatched.